Listed here are 22 T cell receptor beta chains from one sample, sequenced in a study of early T cells in non-severe SARS-CoV-2 infection. MiXCR was run by TCRdb on the 5' RACE reads, yielding one entry per CDR3 protein. The data contain about 99,000 distinct CDR3 sequences, around 16% of them singletons. The sample was whole blood. The receptors come from an adult who was a healthcare worker with PCR-confirmed SARS-CoV-2 infection or an uninfected control (not recorded which).

This clonotype showed up just a few times. The gene calls are TRBV18 and TRBJ1-5; possible D gene TRBD1, 5 bases. Germline values: CDR1 KGHSH, CDR2 LQKENI. V lost 2 bases to trimming and J lost 6 bases, with 14 bases between them. The CDR3 sequence is 15 residues long. The CDR3 bases are TGTGCCAGCTCACCAGGGGCCAGTCGGAGTCAGCCCCAGCATTTT. Translated: CASSPGASRSQPQHF.

The chain links TRBV10-2 to TRBJ1-1; unclear D gene. This CDR3 has 12 amino acids. Germline loops: CDR1 WSHSY, CDR2 SAAADI. Trimming cost V 0 bases and J 6 bases, with 5 bases left between them. CDR3 coding DNA: TGCGCCAGCAGTGAGTCAAACTCTGAAGCTTTCTTT. Translated, it gives CASSESNSEAFF.

This chain links TRBV10-3 with TRBJ2-1; the match to TRBD1 covers 7 bases. V lost 6 bases, J lost 2 bases, and 1 base stayed unmatched. The germline V gene encodes CDR1 ENHRY and CDR2 SYGVKD. CDR3 length equals 13 residues. The CDR3 region is CAIRGTAYNEQFF. In DNA, the CDR3 is TGTGCCATCAGAGGGACAGCCTACAATGAGCAGTTCTTC.

This chain's CDR3 is CASSLGLLAVYNEQFF. The CDR3 coding sequence is TGTGCCAGCAGCTTAGGACTGCTAGCGGTCTACAATGAGCAGTTCTTC. This chain uses TRBV11-2 with TRBJ2-1; TRBD2 aligns across 7 bases. The J segment lost 3 bases and the V segment lost 1 base, leaving 6 bases of the junction unmatched. This CDR3 spans 16 amino acids. The germline V gene has CDR1 SGHAT and CDR2 FQNNGV. Combining the CDR3 with reference TRBV11-2 and TRBJ2-1 gives the whole variable domain EAGVAQSPRYKIIEKRQSVAFWCNPISGHATLYWYQQILGQGPKLLIQFQNNGVVDDSQLPKDRFSAERLKGVDSTLKIQPAKLEDSAVYLCASSLGLLAVYNEQFFGPGTRLTVL.

Only a few counts were recorded for this clonotype. The V call is TRBV20-1, the J call TRBJ2-3, with 9 bases that match TRBD2. The CDR3 extends over 18 amino acids. The germline gives CDR1 DFQATT, CDR2 SNEGSKA (reference sequence). V was clipped by 4 bases and J by 0 bases; unmatched bases: 14. The CDR3 loop reads CSANRFPERGESTDTQYF. CDR3 in DNA: TGCAGTGCTAACAGATTCCCCGAGCGGGGGGAAAGCACAGATACGCAGTATTTT.

This clonotype occurred a few times. This chain uses TRBV28 with TRBJ1-2, with 10 positions matching TRBD1. The CDR3 is 15 residues long. Germline CDR1 and CDR2: MDHEN and SYDVKM. J lost 7 bases, V lost 6 bases, and 11 bases had no gene match. The CDR3 protein is CASRSTGDRGGGYTF. CDR3 coding DNA: TGTGCCAGCAGGTCCACCGGGGACAGGGGTGGTGGCTACACCTTC.

The rearrangement links TRBV3-1 to TRBJ2-7; D is unclear. The germline V gene has CDR1 LGHDT and CDR2 YNNKEL (reference sequence). CDR3 length equals 17 residues. Trimming removed 0 bases from V and 0 bases from J, with 15 bases in between. CDR3 protein: CASSQDQARSSSYEQYF. As DNA, the CDR3 is TGTGCCAGCAGCCAAGATCAGGCCCGTTCGAGCTCCTACGAGCAGTACTTC.

In its sample, this clonotype was seen a few times. This rearrangement joins TRBV12-3 or TRBV12-4 to TRBJ1-3, with TRBD1 as a possible D gene (6 bases). Trimming shortened V by 7 bases and J by 3 bases, and 16 bases separated the two germline ends. CDR3 length: 15 amino acids. CDR3 sequence reads: CASNPRGANGNTIYF. As DNA, the CDR3 is TGTGCCAGCAACCCAAGGGGGGCAAATGGAAACACCATATATTTT.

The gene calls are TRBV4-2 and TRBJ2-7; TRBD1 might be the D (6 bases). CDR3 length equals 15 residues. With 1 base removed from V and 0 bases from J, the gap between germline ends came to 10 bases. Germline V gene sequence: CDR1 LGHNA, CDR2 YNFKEQ. The CDR3 protein is CASSQAGVNSYEQYF. CDR3 DNA sequence: TGTGCCAGCAGCCAAGCAGGGGTAAACTCCTACGAGCAGTACTTC.

This clonotype was found many times. V usage is TRBV19 and J usage is TRBJ2-2, with 11 bases matching TRBD2. V dropped 5 bases and J dropped 0; count of bases not matched to a gene: 2. The CDR3 runs to 16 residues. The V gene's germline CDR1 is LNHDA and CDR2 SQIVND (reference sequence). CDR3 region: CASSLGLAANTGELFF. The CDR3 bases are TGTGCCAGTAGTCTGGGACTAGCGGCGAACACCGGGGAGCTGTTTTTT.

The chain recombines TRBV7-2 with TRBJ2-4, with 8 positions matching TRBD1. Germline V CDR1 and CDR2: SGHTA, FQGNSA. J was trimmed by 9 bases and V by 2 bases; bases with no gene match: 3. The CDR3 runs to 13 residues. CDR3 protein: CASSLSGGLIQYF. CDR3 bases: TGTGCCAGCAGCTTATCAGGGGGCCTCATTCAGTACTTC.

The chain recombines TRBV7-8 with TRBJ2-7; TRBD2 matches at 11 bases. Unmatched junction bases numbered 4, after V lost 1 base and J lost 8 bases. Per germline, CDR1 SGHVS and CDR2 FQNEAQ. This CDR3 comprises 14 residues. The CDR3 loop is CASSLVTSGVKQYF. The CDR3 nucleotides are TGTGCCAGCAGCTTAGTGACTAGCGGGGTGAAGCAGTACTTC.

This clonotype was counted a few times. The V gene is TRBV5-1, the J gene TRBJ1-5; a possible D gene is TRBD1 (5 bases). The ends were cut back, 0 bases at V and 7 bases at J, with 8 bases in the middle. The CDR3 runs 13 residues. Germline CDR1 is SGHRS and CDR2 is YFSETQ. This CDR3 reads CASSLVGGQPQHF. The DNA of the CDR3 is TGCGCCAGCAGCTTGGTCGGGGGGCAGCCCCAGCATTTT.

This chain connects TRBV7-9 to TRBJ2-2; D possibly uses TRBD1 or TRBD2 (5 bases each). V dropped 5 bases and J dropped 2 bases, with 9 bases sitting between them. Germline V CDR1 and CDR2: SEHNR, FQNEAQ (reference sequence). There are 14 residues in the CDR3. The DNA of the CDR3 is TGTGCCAGCAGCGTGGGACCAAACACCGGGGAGCTGTTTTTT. This gives the protein CASSVGPNTGELFF. Using reference TRBV7-9 and TRBJ2-2 for the parts outside the CDR3, the full variable domain is DTGVSQNPRHKITKRGQNVTFRCDPISEHNRLYWYRQTLGQGPEFLTYFQNEAQLEKSRLLSDRFSAERPKGSFSTLEIQRTEQGDSAMYLCASSVGPNTGELFFGEGSRLTVL.

This clonotype was seen only a few times. This chain connects TRBV7-2 to TRBJ1-2; TRBD1 is a possible D gene (6 bases). Germline V gene data show CDR1 as SGHTA and CDR2 as FQGNSA. V shed 1 base and J shed 1 base, with 10 bases lying between them. The CDR3 extends over 15 amino acids. The CDR3 DNA reads TGTGCCAGCAGCTTAGACAGGGCCCTTAACTATGGCTACACCTTC. Its translation: CASSLDRALNYGYTF.

This clonotype was seen only a few times. The V gene is TRBV6-2 or TRBV6-3, the J gene TRBJ1-5; 8 bases are a match to TRBD1. CDR1 is MNHEY, CDR2 SVGEGT, per germline. The ends lost 2 bases at V and 6 bases at J; junction bases unmatched: 12. The CDR3 is made up of 17 amino acids. The CDR3 here is CASSYIGSTGASQPQHF. DNA of the CDR3: TGTGCCAGCAGTTACATAGGGTCGACAGGGGCGAGTCAGCCCCAGCATTTT.

The V gene is TRBV7-9, the J gene TRBJ1-5, with D uncertain. Germline assignment: CDR1 SEHNR and CDR2 FQNEAQ (reference sequence). The CDR3 length is 16 residues. V was trimmed by 1 base and J by 6 bases, leaving 16 bases between them. The CDR3 DNA sequence: TGTGCCAGCAGCTTAGAACCGGGGATCGGTAGTCAGCCCCAGCATTTT. This codes for CASSLEPGIGSQPQHF. Full variable domain (outside the CDR3, taken from reference TRBV7-9 and TRBJ1-5): DTGVSQNPRHKITKRGQNVTFRCDPISEHNRLYWYRQTLGQGPEFLTYFQNEAQLEKSRLLSDRFSAERPKGSFSTLEIQRTEQGDSAMYLCASSLEPGIGSQPQHFGDGTRLSIL.

The rearrangement joins TRBV4-3 to TRBJ2-3, with D possibly called TRBD1 or TRBD2 (5 bases each). From germline, CDR1 is LGHNA and CDR2 YSLEER. V lost 3 bases and J 4 bases, leaving 23 bases between the germline ends. This CDR3 is 18 amino acids long. The CDR3 region is CASSQKGSWDHLPDTQYF. The CDR3 DNA follows: TGCGCCAGCAGCCAGAAAGGTAGTTGGGACCACCTCCCAGATACGCAGTATTTT.

V usage is TRBV27 and J usage is TRBJ2-7, with TRBD2 as a possible D gene (5 bases). This CDR3 is 15 amino acids long. From germline, CDR1 is MNHEY and CDR2 SMNVEV (reference sequence). V lost 4 bases and J lost 6, with 19 bases in between. CDR3 sequence reads: CASSSNFIDRGEQYF. The CDR3 DNA reads TGTGCCAGCAGTTCAAACTTTATCGACCGGGGCGAGCAGTACTTC.

The chain has TRBV27 and TRBJ1-1, with 7 bases that match TRBD1. Trimming took 0 bases from V and 5 from J; bases not matched to a gene: 15. CDR1 and CDR2 (germline): MNHEY, SMNVEV (reference sequence). CDR3 length: 18 residues. The CDR3 DNA follows: TGTGCCAGCAGTTTATCAGTGCTCCGTCAGGCACAGGGGACTGAAGCTTTCTTT. It codes for CASSLSVLRQAQGTEAFF.

This clonotype came up many times. The V call is TRBV13, the J call TRBJ1-2; 10 nucleotides align to TRBD1. The junction had 5 bases not matched to a gene; V was cut back by 4 bases and J by 6 bases. The CDR3 consists of 14 residues. CDR1 is PRHDT, CDR2 FYEKMQ, per germline (reference sequence). CDR3 region: CASSSTGGRHGYTF. The CDR3 DNA sequence: TGTGCCAGCAGCTCGACAGGGGGCCGACATGGCTACACCTTC.

The chain combines TRBV5-5 with TRBJ2-7; D is uncertain. The CDR3 has 11 residues. In germline, CDR1 is SGHKS, CDR2 YYEKEE (reference sequence). The V end was cut by 4 bases, the J end by 3 bases, with 5 bases between. The CDR3 DNA sequence: TGTGCCAGCAGCGCCTTCTACGAGCAGTACTTC. Its protein product is CASSAFYEQYF.